This is a list of T cell receptor beta chains from one sample in a study of lymphopenia after photon versus proton radiotherapy. The table came from immunoSEQ multiplex PCR; TCRdb's copy has only in-frame clones and leaves some out. The data show fewer than 20,000 clones, more than 85% seen once. The sample in question was peripheral blood, obtained from a patient treated with photon-based radiotherapy. These receptors originate from a woman in her 40s with cholangiocarcinoma. Both conserved end residues are part of each CDR3. D genes are given only for firm matches. A row's size may be missing; if present it is once, few, many or a size class.

J,D,size,V,DNA,CDR3
TRBJ2-1,TRBD1,NA,TRBV5-4,TGTGCCAGCAGCCTCCGGGACAGGCAATACAATGAGCAGTTCTTC,CASSLRDRQYNEQFF
TRBJ1-1,NA,NA,TRBV18,TGTGCCAGCTCCCAAGCCCAGGGAGGCAGCACTGAAGCTTTCTTT,CASSQAQGGSTEAFF
TRBJ1-1,NA,NA,TRBV2,TGTGCCAGCAGCGTGCAACAGGGCGCTGAAGCTTTCTTT,CASSVQQGAEAFF
TRBJ1-2,TRBD1,NA,TRBV7-2,TGTGCCAGCAGCGTCCCCGGGACAGTTCTTTATGGCTACACCTTC,CASSVPGTVLYGYTF
TRBJ1-1,NA,NA,TRBV28,TGTGCCACCACCTTACAAAGGAACACTGAAGCTTTCTTT,CATTLQRNTEAFF
TRBJ1-1,NA,NA,TRBV9,TGTGCCAGCAGCGTAGCTATGGGGGCTACTGAAGCTTTCTTT,CASSVAMGATEAFF
TRBJ2-1,NA,NA,TRBV10-2,TGCGCCAGCAGTGGCGGGACGTTAAACAATGAGCAGTTCTTC,CASSGGTLNNEQFF
TRBJ2-7,TRBD1,NA,TRBV7-2,TGTGCCAGCAGCGTAAACAGGGGGTACGAGCAGTACTTC,CASSVNRGYEQYF
TRBJ1-1,NA,NA,TRBV4-1,TGCGCCAGCAGCTCACGACTCAACACTGAAGCTTTCTTT,CASSSRLNTEAFF
TRBJ1-1,NA,NA,TRBV6-5,TGTGCCAGCAGTTACTCGTTCGGGAACACTGAAGCTTTCTTT,CASSYSFGNTEAFF
TRBJ1-2,NA,NA,TRBV9,TGTGCCAGCAGCGTAGGACCTCGGGATGGCTACACCTTC,CASSVGPRDGYTF
TRBJ2-5,NA,NA,TRBV30,TGTGCCTGGAGCGAAGAGGGACTCCAAGAGACCCAGTACTTC,CAWSEEGLQETQYF
TRBJ1-2,NA,NA,TRBV19,TGTGCCAGTACCTCCGGACAGTCTCCCGGCTACACCTTC,CASTSGQSPGYTF
TRBJ2-7,TRBD1,NA,TRBV9,TGTGCCAGCAGCGTAGAGGTCGGGACAGGCCCGTACGAGCAGTACTTC,CASSVEVGTGPYEQYF
TRBJ2-5,NA,NA,TRBV11-2,TGTGCCAGCAGCTTAGGGAACAGTGGGGAGACCCAGTACTTC,CASSLGNSGETQYF
TRBJ2-2,TRBD2,NA,TRBV5-6,TGTGCCAGCAGCCCGGGACTAGCGGGCGGGACCGGGGAGCTGTTTTTT,CASSPGLAGGTGELFF
TRBJ2-3,TRBD2,NA,TRBV5-1,TGCGCCAGCAGCTGGGGTGCGGGGGACCGCACAGATACGCAGTATTTT,CASSWGAGDRTDTQYF
TRBJ2-7,TRBD1,NA,TRBV7-2,TGTGCCAGCAGCTCAGGGGGACAGGGCTACGAGCAGTACTTC,CASSSGGQGYEQYF
TRBJ1-2,TRBD1,NA,TRBV7-2,TGTGCCAGCAGCTCTCGACAGGGCCAGACTAACTATGGCTACACCTTC,CASSSRQGQTNYGYTF
TRBJ2-7,TRBD1,NA,TRBV6-1,TGTGCCAGCCTAGGACAGGCCACCTACGAGCAGTACTTC,CASLGQATYEQYF
TRBJ2-5,TRBD2,NA,TRBV29-1,TGCAGCGCTGGACTAGCGGGAGAAACCCAGTACTTC,CSAGLAGETQYF
TRBJ1-1,NA,few,TRBV7-9,TGTGCCAGCAGCCCCTGGGGCAAGGGGGACACTGAAGCTTTCTTT,CASSPWGKGDTEAFF
TRBJ1-5,TRBD1,NA,TRBV4-1,TGCGCCAGCAGCCACGGCCCCGGGGACAGAATTGCCAATCAGCCCCAGCATTTT,CASSHGPGDRIANQPQHF
TRBJ2-7,NA,NA,TRBV6-1,TGTGCCAGCAGCTCCTGGACAGTAAGCAACGAGCAGTACTTC,CASSSWTVSNEQYF
TRBJ2-3,NA,few,TRBV4-1,TGCGCCAGCAGCCAAGAAGACCCCCACGGGGGAGATACGCAGTATTTT,CASSQEDPHGGDTQYF
TRBJ2-5,TRBD2,NA,TRBV11-1,TGTGCCAGCAGCCCTAGCGGGAGTGAGACCCAGTACTTC,CASSPSGSETQYF
TRBJ1-1,NA,few,TRBV2,TGTGCCAGCAGGATAGACAGCTACACTGAAGCTTTCTTT,CASRIDSYTEAFF
TRBJ1-3,NA,NA,TRBV5-1,TGCGCCAGCAGCTTGAGTCGGGGAAACACCATATATTTT,CASSLSRGNTIYF
TRBJ1-2,TRBD1,NA,TRBV12-5,TGTGCTAGTGGTCCATCACAGGGGGGCCCATATGGCTACACCTTC,CASGPSQGGPYGYTF
TRBJ2-7,TRBD2,NA,TRBV7-2,TGTGCCAGCAGCTTAGTTCTAGCGGGGACTACCTACGAGCAGTACTTC,CASSLVLAGTTYEQYF
TRBJ1-1,NA,once,TRBV28,TGTGCCAGCAGTTTATCAGAGACAGGCCCGAACACTGAAGCTTTCTTT,CASSLSETGPNTEAFF
TRBJ2-5,NA,NA,TRBV6-5,TGTGCCAGCACCCGCAGGGCCCAAGAGACCCAGTACTTC,CASTRRAQETQYF
TRBJ2-3,TRBD2,few,TRBV11-2,TGTGCCAGCAGCTTACCCGGAGCGGGGGGCACAGATACGCAGTATTTT,CASSLPGAGGTDTQYF
TRBJ2-1,NA,NA,TRBV5-1,TGCGCCAGCAGCTTTAAAGGGCCATCCTACAATGAGCAGTTCTTC,CASSFKGPSYNEQFF
TRBJ1-2,NA,NA,TRBV18,TGTGCCAGCTCACCGTCCAGACAATATGGCTACACCTTC,CASSPSRQYGYTF
TRBJ2-7,NA,NA,TRBV7-9,TGTGCCAGCACCCATGAGGGGTTCCCTCTCGAGCAGTACTTC,CASTHEGFPLEQYF
TRBJ1-6,NA,once,TRBV2,TGTGCCAGCAGTGCTCAGCAGGGATTAAGTTCACCCCTCCACTTT,CASSAQQGLSSPLHF
TRBJ1-5,TRBD1,NA,TRBV19,TGTGCCAGTAGCTCAAAAAGACAGGGCACCAATCAGCCCCAGCATTTT,CASSSKRQGTNQPQHF
TRBJ1-6,NA,few,TRBV6-5,TGTGCCAGCAGTCCCAGGGTGGGTAGTTCACCCCTCCACTTT,CASSPRVGSSPLHF
TRBJ2-3,TRBD2,NA,TRBV4-2,TGTGCCAGCAGCCCCACCGCGGGACTAGCGGCAGATACGCAGTATTTT,CASSPTAGLAADTQYF
TRBJ1-4,NA,NA,TRBV25-1,TGTGCCAGCAGTGAATATGGGGGGCGCAGTGAAAAACTGTTTTTT,CASSEYGGRSEKLFF
TRBJ2-1,NA,NA,TRBV9,TGTGCCAGCAGTGAACAAAGTATACTATCCTACAATGAGCAGTTCTTC,CASSEQSILSYNEQFF
TRBJ2-1,TRBD2,NA,TRBV5-1,TGCGCCAGCAGCTTAGGACTAGCGGGAAGAATTACACCGTTCTTC,CASSLGLAGRITPFF
TRBJ1-2,NA,NA,TRBV7-8,TGTGCCAGCAGCCCGCGGGTAGGGGAGGGAGGCTACACCTTC,CASSPRVGEGGYTF
TRBJ2-3,TRBD2,NA,TRBV9,TGTGCCAGCAGCGTTACTAGCGGGACAATTACAGATACGCAGTATTTT,CASSVTSGTITDTQYF
TRBJ2-5,NA,NA,TRBV5-6,TGTGCCAGCAGCTCCTTCGGAGTGGGAGAGACCCAGTACTTC,CASSSFGVGETQYF
TRBJ1-4,NA,once,TRBV6-6,TGTGCCAGCAGTTACTCGGTTTTGGAAAAACTGTTTTTT,CASSYSVLEKLFF
TRBJ2-7,TRBD2,NA,TRBV7-3,TGTGCCAGCAGTCCCAATAGCGGGGGGAGCTCCTACGAGCAGTACTTC,CASSPNSGGSSYEQYF
TRBJ2-6,TRBD1,NA,TRBV19,TGTGCCAGTAGTACACAGGGGGCATGGGGGGCCAACGTCCTGACTTTC,CASSTQGAWGANVLTF
TRBJ1-1,NA,NA,TRBV28,TGTGCCAGCAGTTTGGGAGGCTTCATGAACACTGAAGCTTTCTTT,CASSLGGFMNTEAFF
TRBJ1-1,TRBD1,NA,TRBV30,TGTGCCTGGACCCCCTTCCCACGGACAGGGGAGGTGGGCACTGAAGCTTTCTTT,CAWTPFPRTGEVGTEAFF
TRBJ2-1,TRBD1,NA,TRBV5-1,TGCGCCAGCAGCAGAGGGACAGGGACCTACAATGAGCAGTTCTTC,CASSRGTGTYNEQFF
TRBJ2-1,TRBD2,NA,TRBV7-9,TGTGCCAGCAGTGGAGCGGGGGGCTCCTACAATGAGCAGTTCTTC,CASSGAGGSYNEQFF
TRBJ2-2,NA,NA,TRBV25-1,TGTGCCAGCAGTGAAGGGGGGGCAAAGGTGTTTTTT,CASSEGGAKVFF
TRBJ1-1,TRBD1,NA,TRBV5-8,TGTGCCAGCAGCCCGACAGGGATGACTGAAGCTTTCTTT,CASSPTGMTEAFF
TRBJ2-3,TRBD1,NA,TRBV27,TGTGCCAGCAGTGGACAGGGTAGCACAGATACGCAGTATTTT,CASSGQGSTDTQYF